This T cell receptor beta chain was sequenced for a study of tumor and adjacent non-tumor tissue in lung cancer. TCRbeta libraries were built with three rounds of nested PCR, modified from ARM-PCR. MiXCR was run by TCRdb on the multiplex PCR reads, yielding one entry per CDR3 protein. The data hold approximately 120,000 distinct CDR3 sequences, with roughly three fifths observed a single time. The template was RNA from unsorted bulk tissue. The normal lung tissue was taken more than 3 cm from the tumor edge. Chemotherapy-naive patients with new lung cancer underwent thoracic surgery in China, August–November 2014. As concerns this clonotype: An end of the junction differs from the germline gene, which may be a read error.

The CDR3 extends over 14 amino acids. In germline, CDR1 is MNHNS, CDR2 SASEGT. The TCR comes from a man aged 55 to 69 with non-small cell lung cancer. The sequenced sample consisted of distant non-tumor lung tissue. The chain is built from TRBV6-1 and TRBJ1-5; D gene unclear. CDR3 sequence: CASSVVLDNQPQHF. For the CDR3, the DNA is TGTGCCAGTAGTGTGGTCCTGGACAATCAGCCCCAGCATTTT.